These 2 T cell receptor beta chains were sequenced from one sample in a study of OX40 agonist ivuxolimab in advanced cancers. Profiled with immunoSEQ multiplex PCR; TCRdb holds only in-frame clones, not every one. The sample includes 10,000 to 15,000 clones, around 74% of them seen just once. Sequenced material: CD4+ or CD8+ T cells sorted from blood, taken in a trial of the OX40 agonist ivuxolimab. Receptors originate from an adult with an advanced solid tumor such as melanoma, head and neck, liver or kidney cancer.

The gene calls are TRBV29-1 and TRBJ1-2; 7 bases are shared with TRBD1. V was pared by 7 bases and J by 6 bases, with 5 bases of the junction left unmatched. The CDR3 is made up of 11 amino acids. Germline lookup yields CDR1 SQVTM and CDR2 ANQGSEA. This CDR3 is CSAEGQHGYTF. CDR3 DNA sequence: TGCAGCGCTGAGGGACAGCATGGCTACACCTTC.

The V gene is TRBV30, the J gene TRBJ1-3; D uncertain. Trimming took 4 bases from V and 7 from J, leaving 11 bases between them. CDR1 is GTSNPN and CDR2 is SVGIG in the germline V gene (reference sequence). The CDR3 loop spans 12 amino acids. CDR3 in DNA: TGTGCCTGGAAGGCCCCCGGTAACACCATATATTTT. Residues: CAWKAPGNTIYF.